This T cell receptor beta chain originates from a study of post-analysis software for immune sequencing data. Presence of unique molecular identifiers characterized the TCR beta cDNA libraries. Each CDR3 protein is one row after TCRdb ran MiXCR on the PCR reads. The sample includes 750,000 to 950,000 distinct CDR3 sequences, about 57% of them seen just once. Study results and caveats: The study found TRBV5-6, TRBV5-1 and TRBV20-1 among five or six TRBV segments more frequent in patients than controls.

Trimming cost V 5 bases and J 1 base, with 9 bases left between them. The germline CDR1 and CDR2 sequences are SGHDT and YYEEEE. The CDR3 spans 13 residues. This clonotype came up a few times. Antigen specificity is unknown. Sequenced input: blood. The sequence came from a girl between 10 and 17 years old with multiple sclerosis. J is TRBJ1-1 and V is TRBV5-6, with D possibly TRBD1 on 5 matching bases. CDR3 nucleotide sequence: TGTGCCAGCAGGGAAGGGACGAACACTGAAGCTTTCTTT. Translating gives CASREGTNTEAFF.